This T cell receptor (beta chain) originates from a study of blood T cell repertoires in COVID-19 (dated by TCRdb to the early 2020s). For the wider study: Samples from collaborators originated in the United States, Italy and Spain and spanned both the acute and convalescent phases of COVID-19. Deeply sampled blood TCRbeta repertoires from subjects exposed to, actively infected with, or recovered from COVID-19 were included in the dataset. The repertoires were released in a freely available public database meant as a resource for research on the immune response to SARS-CoV-2. A de-identified subject ID, COVID-19 status, age in years and sex were almost always included in the sample metadata. The prospective study material was composed of cDNA or gDNA derived from T cells, B-cell-depleted T cells, or PBMCs. The samples were drawn from two sources: the first 160 participants of the ongoing ImmuneRACE study, and 1,200 or so subjects contributed by 6 global collaborators. Where HLA class I and class II types were available, the types were taken from metadata supplied by the sample provider, not from assay-based typing. Overall study outcomes, separate from this receptor: The quantity of clinical and demographic metadata differed by source and by participant and was supplied without curation.

Reading from cysteine to phenylalanine, the CDR3 counts 14 amino acids. The read is trimmed to its CDR3 DNA, 42 bases read in frame from base 1. CDR1 SGHRS and CDR2 YFSETQ are derived from the germline V gene. Unmatched junction bases come to 2, with V trimmed by 1 base and J by 6 bases. The immunoSEQ Assay, a bias-controlled multiplex PCR, was used to amplify TCRbeta CDR3 regions from genomic DNA. Per the original workflow: The number of nucleated cells in each sample was estimated from the amplification of reference gene primers within the assay. To quantify the absolute abundance of each unique TCRbeta CDR3 rearrangement, sequence reads were collapsed and filtered. Productive Simpson clonality was computed per sample as the square root of Simpson's diversity index over productive rearrangements. TCRdb holds this immuneACCESS table with in-frame rearrangements only. Some clones are missing; in checked studies, unresolved V genes explain under half, and the rest has no known cause. For V, J and clone size, that table is used; D and trimming come from the DNA. Recorded for this sample are 400,000 to 450,000 clones; 88% of them occurred a single time. Of the sample, around 13% is held by the ten largest clones.

One collaborating source in Seattle enrolled patients while the patients were actively infected and followed the patients over time throughout the course of disease. Each collaborating institution followed its own protocols to collect whole blood in K2EDTA tubes. Collaborator samples were shipped for TCRbeta analysis as frozen whole blood, isolated PBMCs, or DNA extracted from either sample type. In regard to this clone: What antigen it recognizes has not been identified. Within one base of it there is no much larger clone, and no base qualities were kept.

Sequences were obtained from peripheral blood. This receptor was obtained from a woman aged 45 to 65 with COVID-19, enrolled during active disease. The chain uses TRBV5-1 and TRBJ1-4, with 8 junctional bases fitting TRBD1. The DNA sequence follows: TGCGCCAGCAGCTTGCAGGGGGCGGATGAAAAACTGTTTTTT. Its product reads: CASSLQGADEKLFF. Reference TRBV5-1 and TRBJ1-4 genes cover what lies past the CDR3, so the full variable domain is KAGVTQTPRYLIKTRGQQVTLSCSPISGHRSVSWYQQTPGQGLQFLFEYFSETQRNKGNFPGRFSGRQFSNSRSEMNVSTLELGDSALYLCASSLQGADEKLFFGSGTQLSVL.